Listed below are T cell receptor beta chains from one sample, sequenced in a study of regulatory T cells in long-lasting Graves disease. TCRdb processed the multiplex PCR reads anew with MiXCR; each CDR3 protein has one entry. The table lists 350,000 to 500,000 distinct CDR3 sequences, around 23% of them singletons. The starting material was peripheral blood mononuclear cells (PBMCs), obtained when the disease was refractory, from a patient treated with antithyroid drugs. The source of these receptors is a female donor with Graves disease. Each CDR3 is given with its conserved first and last residue. A D gene is named only where the DNA matches it firmly.

TRBD2	TRBV7-8	CASSLKVSGAHQGGSTGELFF
TRBD1	TRBV6-1	CASSEMGQTYEQYF
TRBD1	TRBV28	CASSTTGPTYEQYF
-	TRBV6-2/TRBV6-3	CASSNVGGPADTQYF
-	TRBV6-5	CASSSLGAWNTEAFF
-	TRBV5-5	CASSSTVNTGELFF
-	TRBV13	CASSFPRGPTEAFF
-	TRBV10-1	CASSEADGNQPQHF
-	TRBV27	CASSGVIGANVLTF
-	TRBV7-8	CASSLAQNRLNTGELFF
-	TRBV11-2	CASRGMGSDEQYF
-	TRBV15	CATSRDRTAASYEQYF
TRBD1	TRBV15	CATSRGQGAYEQYF
-	TRBV20-1	CSTPRPANTGELFF
-	TRBV27	CASSNSANTGELFF
-	TRBV5-4	CASSLGPTGSGNTIYF
-	TRBV6-1	CASSVQAPRTEAFF
-	TRBV29-1	CSVVGSGRWDTEAFF
-	TRBV5-8	CASSPSISNYGYTF
-	TRBV29-1	CNVTGPPDYEQYF
TRBD2	TRBV6-1	CASSPLRENTRELFF
TRBD1	TRBV19	CASSVPGQGYEQYF
TRBD1	TRBV28	CASTYRTGANTGELFF
-	TRBV20-1	CSANSRNYGYTF
-	TRBV2	CASSEGTPSNQPQHF
-	TRBV20-1	CSARIGGQPQHF
-	TRBV4-1	CASSPRGPLSTNVLTF
TRBD1	TRBV4-1	CASSQGDRAYEQYF
TRBD2	TRBV7-9	CASSSVGTSGSPQYF
-	TRBV13	CASSPAGQLYEQYF